The 2 T cell receptor beta chains presented below share a single source sample, sequenced in a study of shared clonotypes between healthy human individuals. TCRdb's copy holds only in-frame clones and misses some; the assay was immunoSEQ multiplex PCR. The sample carries around 1.5 million clones, about 98% recorded once. Sequenced input: naive CD4+ T cells sorted from blood. Noted subset: CD45RA+ positively selected. These receptor sequences come from a man under 40 in good health.

V is TRBV6-1 and J is TRBJ2-1; tentative D call: TRBD1 (7 bases). The CDR3 contains 12 residues. Germline values: CDR1 MNHNS, CDR2 SASEGT. V lost 8 bases and J 6 bases, leaving 11 bases between the germline ends. CDR3 nucleotide sequence: TGTGCCAGCGGGCGGGACAGCAATGAGCAGTTCTTC. The encoded protein is CASGRDSNEQFF.

This sequence joins TRBV2 and TRBJ2-1, with D possibly being TRBD1 (6 bases). In germline, CDR1 is SNHLY, CDR2 FYNNEI. The CDR3 extends over 14 amino acids. V was shortened by 2 bases and J by 8 bases, with 13 bases between the two germline ends. The chain's CDR3 is CASSETGPGDEQFF. The CDR3 coding sequence is TGTGCCAGCAGTGAAACGGGACCAGGGGATGAGCAGTTCTTC.